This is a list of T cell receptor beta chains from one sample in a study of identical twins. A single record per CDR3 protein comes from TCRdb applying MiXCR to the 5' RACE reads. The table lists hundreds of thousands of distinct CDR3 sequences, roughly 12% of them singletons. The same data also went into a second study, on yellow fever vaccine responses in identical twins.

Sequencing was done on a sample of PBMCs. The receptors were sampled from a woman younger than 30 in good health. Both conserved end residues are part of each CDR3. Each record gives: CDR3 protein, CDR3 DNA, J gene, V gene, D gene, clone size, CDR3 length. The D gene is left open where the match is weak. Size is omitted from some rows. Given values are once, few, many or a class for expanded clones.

cdr3_aa: CSVPSGGSSGANVLTF
cdr3_nt: TGCAGCGTTCCTAGCGGGGGGAGTTCTGGGGCCAACGTCCTGACTTTC
j_call: TRBJ2-6
v_call: TRBV29-1
d_call: TRBD2
clone_size: -
cdr3_length: 16

cdr3_aa: CASSLSGQNIYNEQFF
cdr3_nt: TGCGCCAGCAGCTTGTCCGGACAGAATATCTACAATGAGCAGTTCTTC
j_call: TRBJ2-1
v_call: TRBV5-1
d_call: -
clone_size: -
cdr3_length: 16

cdr3_aa: CASSLAGPPGYGYTF
cdr3_nt: TGTGCCAGCAGCTTAGCTGGCCCGCCGGGCTATGGCTACACCTTC
j_call: TRBJ1-2
v_call: TRBV7-9
d_call: -
clone_size: -
cdr3_length: 15

cdr3_aa: CASSPVGGGQETQYF
cdr3_nt: TGTGCCAGCAGCCCGGTTGGAGGGGGCCAAGAGACCCAGTACTTC
j_call: TRBJ2-5
v_call: TRBV4-2
d_call: -
clone_size: few
cdr3_length: 15

cdr3_aa: CSGAGRNTEAFF
cdr3_nt: TGCAGCGGAGCGGGGAGGAACACTGAAGCTTTCTTT
j_call: TRBJ1-1
v_call: TRBV29-1
d_call: -
clone_size: -
cdr3_length: 12

cdr3_aa: CASSLTGRRSSYEQYF
cdr3_nt: TGTGCCAGCAGTTTGACCGGCCGAAGATCGTCCTACGAGCAGTACTTC
j_call: TRBJ2-7
v_call: TRBV12-3/TRBV12-4
d_call: -
clone_size: few
cdr3_length: 16

cdr3_aa: CSATQLAGKYNEQFF
cdr3_nt: TGCAGTGCTACACAACTAGCGGGGAAATACAATGAGCAGTTCTTC
j_call: TRBJ2-1
v_call: TRBV20-1
d_call: TRBD2
clone_size: -
cdr3_length: 15

cdr3_aa: CATSRRDRGSEQFF
cdr3_nt: TGTGCCACCAGCAGACGGGACAGGGGCTCTGAGCAGTTCTTC
j_call: TRBJ2-1
v_call: TRBV15
d_call: TRBD1
clone_size: few
cdr3_length: 14

cdr3_aa: CASSGPGTNYGYTF
cdr3_nt: TGCGCCAGCAGCGGACCCGGGACGAACTATGGCTACACCTTC
j_call: TRBJ1-2
v_call: TRBV5-1
d_call: -
clone_size: -
cdr3_length: 14

cdr3_aa: CATSVGTGKRNEQFF
cdr3_nt: TGTGCCACCAGCGTCGGGACAGGGAAACGCAATGAGCAGTTCTTC
j_call: TRBJ2-1
v_call: TRBV15
d_call: TRBD1
clone_size: few
cdr3_length: 15

cdr3_aa: CASSLYRGVEQFF
cdr3_nt: TGTGCCAGCAGTTTATACAGGGGGGTTGAGCAGTTCTTC
j_call: TRBJ2-1
v_call: TRBV12-3/TRBV12-4
d_call: TRBD1
clone_size: -
cdr3_length: 13

cdr3_aa: CSAVNRGFGAFF
cdr3_nt: TGCAGCGCCGTGAACAGGGGGTTTGGAGCTTTCTTT
j_call: TRBJ1-1
v_call: TRBV29-1
d_call: TRBD1
clone_size: few
cdr3_length: 12

cdr3_aa: CASSRTGRETQYF
cdr3_nt: TGTGCCAGCAGTAGGACAGGGCGAGAGACCCAGTACTTC
j_call: TRBJ2-5
v_call: TRBV12-3/TRBV12-4
d_call: TRBD1
clone_size: many
cdr3_length: 13

cdr3_aa: CASSQRLGYEQYF
cdr3_nt: TGTGCCAGCAGCCAAAGGCTTGGCTACGAGCAGTACTTC
j_call: TRBJ2-7
v_call: TRBV7-3
d_call: -
clone_size: few
cdr3_length: 13

cdr3_aa: CASATGDYETQYF
cdr3_nt: TGTGCCAGCGCGACCGGGGACTACGAGACCCAGTACTTC
j_call: TRBJ2-5
v_call: TRBV12-3/TRBV12-4
d_call: TRBD2
clone_size: -
cdr3_length: 13

cdr3_aa: CASSLPPGSGLTGELFF
cdr3_nt: TGTGCCAGCAGTTTACCCCCCGGTTCAGGGCTCACCGGGGAGCTGTTTTTT
j_call: TRBJ2-2
v_call: TRBV28
d_call: -
clone_size: -
cdr3_length: 17

cdr3_aa: CASSLPGLAGVTEQFF
cdr3_nt: TGTGCCAGCAGCTTACCGGGACTAGCGGGGGTGACTGAGCAGTTCTTC
j_call: TRBJ2-1
v_call: TRBV7-9
d_call: TRBD2
clone_size: few
cdr3_length: 16

cdr3_aa: CASSWGGTSGKNEQFF
cdr3_nt: TGTGCCAGCAGTTGGGGGGGGACTAGCGGGAAAAATGAGCAGTTCTTC
j_call: TRBJ2-1
v_call: TRBV6-5
d_call: TRBD2
clone_size: -
cdr3_length: 16

cdr3_aa: CATSRQKGLAGGRMETQYF
cdr3_nt: TGTGCCACCAGCAGACAAAAGGGGCTAGCGGGAGGAAGAATGGAGACCCAGTACTTC
j_call: TRBJ2-5
v_call: TRBV15
d_call: TRBD2
clone_size: -
cdr3_length: 19

cdr3_aa: CASMEGGFAGELFF
cdr3_nt: TGTGCCAGCATGGAAGGCGGGTTCGCCGGGGAGCTGTTTTTT
j_call: TRBJ2-2
v_call: TRBV2
d_call: -
clone_size: -
cdr3_length: 14

cdr3_aa: CASSSPPDTQYF
cdr3_nt: TGTGCCAGCAGCTCCCCCCCAGATACGCAGTATTTT
j_call: TRBJ2-3
v_call: TRBV5-1
d_call: -
clone_size: many
cdr3_length: 12

cdr3_aa: CASSYYRVGYGYTF
cdr3_nt: TGTGCCAGCAGTTACTACAGGGTTGGGTATGGCTACACCTTC
j_call: TRBJ1-2
v_call: TRBV6-5
d_call: -
clone_size: few
cdr3_length: 14

cdr3_aa: CASGLEGSSTDTQYF
cdr3_nt: TGTGCTAGTGGTTTGGAGGGCTCTAGCACAGATACGCAGTATTTT
j_call: TRBJ2-3
v_call: TRBV12-5
d_call: -
clone_size: -
cdr3_length: 15

cdr3_aa: CASSLFLAGGPEQFF
cdr3_nt: TGTGCCAGCAGCTTATTTTTAGCGGGAGGGCCGGAGCAGTTCTTC
j_call: TRBJ2-1
v_call: TRBV11-2
d_call: TRBD2
clone_size: few
cdr3_length: 15

cdr3_aa: CASSEAWGRTEAFF
cdr3_nt: TGTGCCAGCAGTGAAGCTTGGGGACGTACTGAAGCTTTCTTT
j_call: TRBJ1-1
v_call: TRBV6-1
d_call: -
clone_size: few
cdr3_length: 14

cdr3_aa: CASSPIDRSSYNEQFF
cdr3_nt: TGTGCCAGCAGCCCCATAGACAGGAGCTCCTACAATGAGCAGTTCTTC
j_call: TRBJ2-1
v_call: TRBV7-9
d_call: -
clone_size: few
cdr3_length: 16

cdr3_aa: CASTRTSNKGARTEAFF
cdr3_nt: TGTGCCAGCACCCGTACCTCAAACAAGGGGGCGCGCACTGAAGCTTTCTTT
j_call: TRBJ1-1
v_call: TRBV27
d_call: TRBD1
clone_size: few
cdr3_length: 17

cdr3_aa: CASSLGAVGIQYF
cdr3_nt: TGTGCCAGCAGCCTAGGGGCAGTCGGCATTCAGTACTTC
j_call: TRBJ2-4
v_call: TRBV5-6
d_call: -
clone_size: few
cdr3_length: 13

cdr3_aa: CATSDPVGLAGGGGTDTQYF
cdr3_nt: TGTGCCACCAGTGATCCAGTGGGACTAGCGGGAGGAGGTGGCACAGATACGCAGTATTTT
j_call: TRBJ2-3
v_call: TRBV24-1
d_call: TRBD2
clone_size: few
cdr3_length: 20

cdr3_aa: CASSATTVSYGYTF
cdr3_nt: TGTGCCAGCAGTGCTACGACGGTGTCCTATGGCTACACCTTC
j_call: TRBJ1-2
v_call: TRBV12-3/TRBV12-4
d_call: -
clone_size: many
cdr3_length: 14